The clone carrying this TCR beta chain was picked up many times. These data come from a study of low-dose radiotherapy and immunotherapy resistance in tumors. Study at large: Every 2 weeks, cohort 1 got 0.5 Gy, reaching 6.5 Gy to the planning target volume. Every two weeks, one day ahead of radiation and immunotherapy, cyclophosphamide 200 mg/m2 was given (intravenously). Aspirin was taken orally at 300 mg daily by patients, and this continued for four cycles from cycle 1 day 1. Participants in Cohort 2 were given 1 Gy per fraction every two weeks, for 13 Gy over 26 weeks.

Primers used for first-strand cDNA, a TRAV- and TRBV-specific set, covered both alpha and beta chains. TCRs underwent 15 to 20 PCR cycles of amplification with a constant-region primer and V-primer adapter. One entry per CDR3 protein results from TCRdb running MiXCR on the reads. Seen here are tens of thousands of distinct CDR3 sequences, roughly a sixth observed once, and the top ten hold roughly 3%. The CDR3 has 15 amino acids. Losses at the gene ends were 0 bases for V and 7 bases for J; bases not matched to a gene: 4. Looked up from germline, CDR1 is WNHNN and CDR2 is SYGVQD (reference sequence). The time point is: before trial treatment.

The genes are TRBV10-1 and TRBJ2-1; 9 nucleotides match TRBD2. Sequencing was performed on PBMCs, taken before treatment. The receptor was derived from a male donor with prostate cancer. CDR3 nucleotides: TGCGCCAGCAGTGAGTCGACCCTAGCGGGGAATGAGCAGTTCTTC. Translated: CASSESTLAGNEQFF.